This T cell receptor beta chain is from a study of regulatory T cells in long-lasting Graves disease. Time point given: newly diagnosed GD, antithyroid drugs for less than 3 months. PBMC-derived RNA was used for the TCR library. This clonotype appeared many times. The antigen is unknown. The CDR3 runs 15 residues. With 4 bases removed from V and 0 bases from J, the gap between germline ends came to 12 bases. CDR1 and CDR2 from the germline V gene are KGHSH and LQKENI. Findings and limits, study-wide: New patients shared approximately 930 public clonotypes, fewer than the roughly 2,500 shared by persistent patients.

Combining iRepertoire HTBI primers with Arm-PCR of CDR3 regions, the authors built TCR beta libraries. TCRdb processed the multiplex PCR reads anew with MiXCR; each CDR3 protein has one entry. The profile shows about 530,000 distinct CDR3 sequences, about 16% of them singletons. These data were also reused for a study on T cells in Graves' hyperthyroidism and ophthalmopathy.

The sequence was obtained from a woman aged 35-65 years with Graves disease. The sequencing used peripheral blood mononuclear cells (PBMCs), collected at new diagnosis, from a patient treated with antithyroid drugs. The J gene is TRBJ1-1, the V gene TRBV18, with D unresolved. The CDR3 reads CASSLTDPLNTEAFF. As DNA, the CDR3 is TGTGCCAGCTCACTCACAGACCCTCTGAACACTGAAGCTTTCTTT.